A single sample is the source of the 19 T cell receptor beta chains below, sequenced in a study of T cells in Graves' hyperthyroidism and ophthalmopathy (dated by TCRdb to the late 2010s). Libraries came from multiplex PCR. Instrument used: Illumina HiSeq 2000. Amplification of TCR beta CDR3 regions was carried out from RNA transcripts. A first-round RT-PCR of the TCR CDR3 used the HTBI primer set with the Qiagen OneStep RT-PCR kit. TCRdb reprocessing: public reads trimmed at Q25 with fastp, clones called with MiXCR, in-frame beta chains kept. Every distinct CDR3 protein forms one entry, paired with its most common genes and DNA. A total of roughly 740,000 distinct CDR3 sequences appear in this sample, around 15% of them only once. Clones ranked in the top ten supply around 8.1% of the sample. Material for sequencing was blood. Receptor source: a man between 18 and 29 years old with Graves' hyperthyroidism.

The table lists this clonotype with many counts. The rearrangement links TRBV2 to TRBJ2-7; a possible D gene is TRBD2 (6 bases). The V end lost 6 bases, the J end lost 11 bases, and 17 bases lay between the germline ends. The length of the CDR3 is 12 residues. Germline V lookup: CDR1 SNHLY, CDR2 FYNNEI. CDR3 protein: CASSPYGGSEYF. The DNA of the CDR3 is TGTGCCAGCAGCCCTTATGGGGGGTCGGAGTACTTC.

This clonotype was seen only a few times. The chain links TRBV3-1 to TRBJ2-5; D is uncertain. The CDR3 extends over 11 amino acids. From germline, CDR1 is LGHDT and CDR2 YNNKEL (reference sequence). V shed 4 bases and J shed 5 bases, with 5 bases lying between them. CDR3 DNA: TGTGCCAGCAGCCGAAGTGAGACCCAGTACTTC. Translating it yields CASSRSETQYF.

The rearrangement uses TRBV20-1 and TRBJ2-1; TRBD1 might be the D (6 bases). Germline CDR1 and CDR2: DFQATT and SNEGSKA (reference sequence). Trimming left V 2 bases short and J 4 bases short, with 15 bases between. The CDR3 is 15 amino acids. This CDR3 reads CSARQPGDQYNEQFF. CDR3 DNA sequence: TGCAGTGCTAGACAGCCAGGGGATCAGTACAATGAGCAGTTCTTC.

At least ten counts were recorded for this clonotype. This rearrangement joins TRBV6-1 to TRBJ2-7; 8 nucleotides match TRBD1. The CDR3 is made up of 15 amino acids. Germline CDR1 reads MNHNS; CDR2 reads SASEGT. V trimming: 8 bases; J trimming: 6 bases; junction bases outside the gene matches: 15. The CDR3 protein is CASGLPGQGAGEQYF. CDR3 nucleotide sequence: TGTGCCAGCGGCCTACCGGGGCAGGGGGCGGGCGAGCAGTACTTC.

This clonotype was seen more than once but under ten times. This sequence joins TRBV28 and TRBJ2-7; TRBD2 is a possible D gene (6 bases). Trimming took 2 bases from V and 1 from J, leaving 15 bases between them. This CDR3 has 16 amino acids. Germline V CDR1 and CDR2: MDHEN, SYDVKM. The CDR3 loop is CASSLGGFQRSYEQYF. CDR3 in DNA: TGTGCCAGCAGTTTAGGGGGGTTCCAGAGATCCTACGAGCAGTACTTC.

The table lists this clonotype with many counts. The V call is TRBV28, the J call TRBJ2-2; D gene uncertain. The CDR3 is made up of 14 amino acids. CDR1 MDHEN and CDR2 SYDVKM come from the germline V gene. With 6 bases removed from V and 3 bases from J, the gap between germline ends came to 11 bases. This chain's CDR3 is CASRPPGYTGELFF. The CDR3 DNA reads TGTGCCAGCAGGCCCCCGGGTTACACCGGGGAGCTGTTTTTT.

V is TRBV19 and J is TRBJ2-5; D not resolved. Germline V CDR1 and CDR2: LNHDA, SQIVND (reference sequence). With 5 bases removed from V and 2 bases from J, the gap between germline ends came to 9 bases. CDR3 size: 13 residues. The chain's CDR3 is CASSVLVQETQYF. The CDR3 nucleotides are TGTGCCAGTAGTGTCCTGGTGCAAGAGACCCAGTACTTC.

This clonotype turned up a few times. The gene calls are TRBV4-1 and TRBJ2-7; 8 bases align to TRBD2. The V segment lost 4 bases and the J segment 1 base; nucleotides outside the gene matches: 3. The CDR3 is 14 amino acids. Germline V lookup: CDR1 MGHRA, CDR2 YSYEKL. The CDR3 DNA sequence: TGCGCCAGCAGCCGGGGACTAGGGTCCTACGAGCAGTACTTC. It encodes CASSRGLGSYEQYF.

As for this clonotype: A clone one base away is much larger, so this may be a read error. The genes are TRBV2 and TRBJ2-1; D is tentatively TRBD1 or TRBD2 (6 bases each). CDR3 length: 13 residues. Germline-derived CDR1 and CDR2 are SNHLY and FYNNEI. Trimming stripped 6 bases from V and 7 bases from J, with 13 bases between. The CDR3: CASSGGRGNEQFF. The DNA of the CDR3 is TGTGCCAGCAGCGGGGGCAGGGGAAATGAGCAGTTCTTC.

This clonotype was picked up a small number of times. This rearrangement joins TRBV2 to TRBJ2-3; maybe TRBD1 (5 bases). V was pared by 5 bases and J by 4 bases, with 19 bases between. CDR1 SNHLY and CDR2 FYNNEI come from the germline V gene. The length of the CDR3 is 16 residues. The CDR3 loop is CASSLLGLMGPDTQYF. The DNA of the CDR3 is TGTGCCAGCAGTCTACTCGGGCTTATGGGGCCAGATACGCAGTATTTT.

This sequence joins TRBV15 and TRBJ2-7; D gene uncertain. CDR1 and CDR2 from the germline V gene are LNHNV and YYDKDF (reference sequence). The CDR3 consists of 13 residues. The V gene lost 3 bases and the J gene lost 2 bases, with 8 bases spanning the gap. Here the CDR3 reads CATSRDTAYEQYF. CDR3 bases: TGTGCCACCAGCAGGGATACAGCCTACGAGCAGTACTTC.

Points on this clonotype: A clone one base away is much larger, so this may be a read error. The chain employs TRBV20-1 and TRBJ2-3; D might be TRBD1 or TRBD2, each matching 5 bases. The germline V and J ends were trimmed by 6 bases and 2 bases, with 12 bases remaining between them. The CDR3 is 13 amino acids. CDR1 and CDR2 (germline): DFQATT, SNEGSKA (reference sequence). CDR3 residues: CSARGSPTDTQYF. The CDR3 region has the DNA TGCAGTGCACGGGGCAGTCCCACAGATACGCAGTATTTT.

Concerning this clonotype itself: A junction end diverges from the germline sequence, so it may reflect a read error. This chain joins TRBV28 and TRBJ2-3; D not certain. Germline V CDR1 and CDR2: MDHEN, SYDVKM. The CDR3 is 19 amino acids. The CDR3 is CASSLSAHWAHWSTDTRYF. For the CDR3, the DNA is TGTGCCAGCAGTTTATCAGCCCATTGGGCTCACTGGTCCACAGATACGCGGTATTTT.

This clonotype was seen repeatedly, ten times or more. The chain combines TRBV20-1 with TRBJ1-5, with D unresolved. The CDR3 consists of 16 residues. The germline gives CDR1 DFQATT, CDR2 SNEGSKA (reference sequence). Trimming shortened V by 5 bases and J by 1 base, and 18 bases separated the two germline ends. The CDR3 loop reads CSAGVGLSKSNQPQHF. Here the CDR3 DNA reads TGCAGTGCTGGGGTAGGGCTATCGAAGAGCAATCAGCCCCAGCATTTT.

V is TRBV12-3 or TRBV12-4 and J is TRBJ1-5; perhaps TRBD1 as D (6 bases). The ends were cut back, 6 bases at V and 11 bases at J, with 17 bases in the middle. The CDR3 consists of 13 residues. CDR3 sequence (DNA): TGTGCCAGCAGCTCCGCACACAGGGAATCCCAGCATTTT. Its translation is CASSSAHRESQHF.

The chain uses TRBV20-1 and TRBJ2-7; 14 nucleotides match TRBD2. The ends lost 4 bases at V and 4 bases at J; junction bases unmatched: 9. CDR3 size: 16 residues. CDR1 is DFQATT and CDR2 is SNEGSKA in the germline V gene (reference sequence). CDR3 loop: CSAKMGLAGVMYEQYF. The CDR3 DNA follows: TGCAGTGCTAAAATGGGACTAGCGGGAGTTATGTACGAGCAGTACTTC.

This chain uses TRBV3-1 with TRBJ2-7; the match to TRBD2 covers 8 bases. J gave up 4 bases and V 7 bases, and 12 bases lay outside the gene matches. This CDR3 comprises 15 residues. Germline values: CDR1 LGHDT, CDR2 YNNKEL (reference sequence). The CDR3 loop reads CASTNGLAGGYEQYF. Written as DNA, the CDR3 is TGTGCCAGCACCAACGGACTAGCTGGAGGGTACGAGCAGTACTTC.

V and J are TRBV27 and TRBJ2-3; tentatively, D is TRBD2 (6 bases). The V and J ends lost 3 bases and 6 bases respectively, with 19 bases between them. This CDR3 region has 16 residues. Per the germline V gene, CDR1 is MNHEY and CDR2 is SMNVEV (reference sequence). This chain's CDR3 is CASSLSLPGGIDTQYF. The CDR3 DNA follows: TGTGCCAGCAGTTTGTCGTTGCCGGGCGGGATTGATACGCAGTATTTT.

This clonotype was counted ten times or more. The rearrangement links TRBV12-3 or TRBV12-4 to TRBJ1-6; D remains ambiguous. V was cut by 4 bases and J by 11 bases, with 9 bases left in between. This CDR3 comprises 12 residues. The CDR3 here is CASSWRTAPLHF. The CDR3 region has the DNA TGTGCCAGCAGTTGGCGGACCGCACCCCTCCACTTT.